This T cell receptor (beta chain) was profiled in a study of T cells after yellow fever vaccination. The junction had 5 bases not matched to a gene; V was cut back by 2 bases and J by 5 bases. This CDR3 has 16 residues. CDR1 SGDLS and CDR2 YYNGEE come from the germline V gene. Only a few counts were recorded for this clonotype. Study outcomes and limitations: Boosting was followed by the reappearance of most primary-vaccination clones (about 97% CD4, about 90% CD8). Contamination by abundant bulk-population clonotypes could be present in FACS-sorted repertoires.

Researchers made TCR cDNA using 5'RACE template switching, and this step added a universal primer site and UMIs. TCRdb processed the 5' RACE reads anew with MiXCR; each CDR3 protein has one entry. Seen here are approximately 85,000 distinct CDR3 sequences, 13% observed once, and the top ten hold roughly 25%. The sequence came from a man between 18 and 29 years old who received the YFV17D yellow fever vaccine. This specimen consisted of CD8+ T cells not binding an NS4B(214-222) dextramer, sorted from PBMCs, obtained about 20 days after the first yellow fever vaccination. This sequence joins TRBV9 and TRBJ2-3; 13 positions agree with TRBD2. The CDR3 DNA sequence: TGTGCCAGCAGCGTCACTAGCGGGGGGGCAGGAGATACGCAGTATTTT. It translates to CASSVTSGGAGDTQYF.